The 14 T cell receptor beta chains listed next were all sequenced from one sample in a study of OX40 agonist ivuxolimab in advanced cancers. TCRdb keeps only in-frame clones here, not all; method: immunoSEQ multiplex PCR. This table has about 26,000 clones, 65% to 80% appearing once. The source material was CD4+ or CD8+ T cells sorted from blood, sampled in a trial of the OX40 agonist ivuxolimab. These receptors all come from an adult with an advanced solid tumor such as melanoma, head and neck, liver or kidney cancer.

The rearrangement uses TRBV5-4 and TRBJ1-1; D call uncertain. Between the trimmed V and J ends, which lost 3 bases and 2 bases, there was a span of 14 bases. CDR1 is SGHNT, CDR2 YYREEE, per germline (reference sequence). The CDR3 loop spans 15 amino acids. CDR3 DNA: TGTGCCAGCAGCTCCCTACTCCTGCAAAACACTGAAGCTTTCTTT. Translated: CASSSLLLQNTEAFF.

The J gene is TRBJ1-2, the V gene TRBV5-6; D might be TRBD1 (5 bases). Germline V gene lookup returns CDR1 SGHDT and CDR2 YYEEEE. The CDR3 extends over 14 amino acids. With 0 bases removed from V and 6 bases from J, the gap between germline ends came to 12 bases. CDR3 sequence reads: CASSLEGTPNGYTF. In DNA form, the CDR3 reads TGTGCCAGCAGCTTGGAAGGGACGCCGAATGGCTACACCTTC.

The chain recombines TRBV2 with TRBJ2-1; D is ambiguous. The CDR3 totals 12 residues. Looked up from germline, CDR1 is SNHLY and CDR2 is FYNNEI. V gave up 3 bases and J gave up 7 bases, with 7 bases separating them. The DNA of the CDR3 is TGTGCCAGCAGTGATACTGGGAATGAGCAGTTCTTC. The encoded protein is CASSDTGNEQFF. Full variable domain (remainder filled in from reference TRBV2 and TRBJ2-1): EPEVTQTPSHQVTQMGQEVILRCVPISNHLYFYWYRQILGQKVEFLVSFYNNEISEKSEIFDDQFSVERPDGSNFTLKIRSTKLEDSAMYFCASSDTGNEQFFGPGTRLTVL.

This clone occurred a few times. V and J are TRBV27 and TRBJ2-5, with D tentatively TRBD1 (6 bases). Germline V gene sequence: CDR1 MNHEY, CDR2 SMNVEV (reference sequence). The V gene lost 4 bases and the J gene lost 7 bases, with 16 bases spanning the gap. CDR3 length: 14 residues. CDR3 in DNA: TGTGCCAGCAGTTACGGACAGCCCGGGGCGACCCAGTACTTC. Its translation is CASSYGQPGATQYF.

The chain combines TRBV11-2 with TRBJ2-7; no reliable D call. Per germline, CDR1 SGHAT and CDR2 FQNNGV. V lost 4 bases to trimming and J lost 6 bases, with 16 bases between them. This CDR3 contains 14 residues. The chain's CDR3 is CASSSWGGVGEQYF. The CDR3 DNA sequence: TGTGCCAGCAGCTCGTGGGGTGGGGTGGGCGAGCAGTACTTC.

The chain has TRBV4-3 and TRBJ2-1; D is undetermined. Per the germline V gene, CDR1 is LGHNA and CDR2 is YSLEER. The CDR3 loop spans 15 amino acids. V shed 0 bases and J shed 5 bases, with 11 bases lying between them. The DNA of the CDR3 is TGCGCCAGCAGCCAAGATCTGGCAGTAAACAATGAGCAGTTCTTC. Translation gives CASSQDLAVNNEQFF.

This clone was seen only a few times. The rearrangement uses TRBV19 and TRBJ1-5, with D perhaps TRBD1 (5 bases). This CDR3 is built from 13 residues. V was clipped by 3 bases and J by 5 bases, with 8 bases between them. Germline V gene sequence: CDR1 LNHDA, CDR2 SQIVND (reference sequence). CDR3 sequence reads: CASSIGGDQPQHF. The DNA of the CDR3 is TGTGCCAGTAGTATTGGGGGTGATCAGCCCCAGCATTTT.

This sequence joins TRBV6-5 and TRBJ1-1; D remains ambiguous. Between the trimmed V and J ends, which lost 0 bases and 0 bases, there was a span of 8 bases. Germline-derived CDR1 and CDR2 are MNHEY and SVGAGI. The CDR3 length is 15 residues. The CDR3 region is CASSYSMEMNTEAFF. The CDR3 DNA sequence: TGTGCCAGCAGTTACTCGATGGAGATGAACACTGAAGCTTTCTTT.

CDR3 nucleotide sequence: TGTGCCAGCAGTTACGATAGGGCTGGAAACACCATATATTTT. This sequence encodes CASSYDRAGNTIYF. This chain links TRBV6-6 with TRBJ1-3; D ambiguous. This CDR3 region has 14 residues. Germline V gene data show CDR1 as MNHNY and CDR2 as SVGAGI (reference sequence). Trimming cost V 2 bases and J 2 bases, with 7 bases left between them.

Turning to this clone: The junction and the germline gene differ at one end; a read error may be behind it. The rearrangement joins TRBV19 to TRBJ1-4; 8 positions agree with TRBD1. The germline gives CDR1 LNHDA, CDR2 SQIVND (reference sequence). This CDR3 has 14 residues. CDR3 sequence (DNA): TGTGCCAGTAGTACGGACAGGGCTAAGGAAAAACTGTTTTTT. Translating gives CASSTDRAKEKLFF.

The chain is built from TRBV9 and TRBJ1-2, with D tentatively TRBD1 (5 bases). V gave up 3 bases and J gave up 5 bases, with 23 bases separating them. This CDR3 has 17 residues. Germline V gene lookup returns CDR1 SGDLS and CDR2 YYNGEE. CDR3 sequence reads: CASSATRDSPTPYGYTF. The DNA for the CDR3 is TGTGCCAGCAGCGCCACTCGTGACAGCCCAACGCCTTATGGCTACACCTTC.

This chain joins TRBV29-1 and TRBJ1-1; the D gene is possibly TRBD1 (6 bases). The V and J ends lost 6 bases and 10 bases respectively, with 12 bases between them. Looked up from germline, CDR1 is SQVTM and CDR2 is ANQGSEA. The CDR3 is made up of 10 amino acids. For the CDR3, the DNA is TGCAGCGTAGGGACACTCGGAGCTTTCTTT. It yields the protein CSVGTLGAFF.

This clone was observed a handful of times. The genes are TRBV5-6 and TRBJ2-3, with D perhaps TRBD1 or TRBD2 (6 bases each). The germline V gene has CDR1 SGHDT and CDR2 YYEEEE. The CDR3 has 17 residues. V was cut by 5 bases and J by 6 bases, with 25 bases left in between. The DNA for the CDR3 is TGTGCCAGCAGTCCCCACGGGGGCGTCGGGGACGGGGATACGCAGTATTTT. Encoded protein: CASSPHGGVGDGDTQYF. The full variable domain, completed using reference TRBV5-6 and TRBJ2-3, is DAGVTQSPTHLIKTRGQQVTLRCSPKSGHDTVSWYQQALGQGPQFIFQYYEEEERQRGNFPDRFSGHQFPNYSSELNVNALLLGDSALYLCASSPHGGVGDGDTQYFGPGTRLTVL.

The gene calls are TRBV30 and TRBJ1-2; TRBD1 is a possible D gene (5 bases). V lost 4 bases and J lost 0, with 12 bases in between. This CDR3 spans 14 amino acids. Germline V gene lookup returns CDR1 GTSNPN and CDR2 SVGIG (reference sequence). The CDR3 region is CAWKGAGSNYGYTF. The DNA for the CDR3 is TGTGCCTGGAAAGGGGCGGGCTCTAACTATGGCTACACCTTC.